The clone carrying this T cell receptor beta chain was counted between two and nine times. The antigen is unknown. The CDR3 spans 13 residues. V lost 5 bases, J lost 6 bases, and 13 bases lay in between. This sample is drawn from a study of human T cells and chemical hapten exposure. General study findings and limits: DPC sensitization did not alter TCRs above 1 in 1000 frequency.

As the library was built, unique molecular identifiers were attached to individual cDNA molecules. One entry per CDR3 protein results from TCRdb running MiXCR on the RACE reads. This repertoire shows about 290,000 distinct CDR3 sequences, almost 8% found once; its top ten account for roughly 1.2%. The time point: pre-sensitization, week 0. Indicated treatment: therapeutic diphenylcyclopropenone sensitization with weekly scalp DPC. Unfractionated whole blood yielded the extracted total RNA. V gene TRBV12-3 or TRBV12-4 combines with J gene TRBJ1-2; no definite D call. The TCR sequence derives from a man younger than 35 with alopecia areata. Some clones in this sample may be carry-over from other donors' samples. Sequencing used whole blood, obtained in connection with sensitization to the hapten diphenylcyclopropenone (DPC). The CDR3 bases are TGTGCCAGCAGTGTATCCACGGACGATGGCTACACCTTC. It yields the protein CASSVSTDDGYTF.